This passage covers 32 T cell receptor beta chains from one sample sequenced in a study of cytomegalovirus exposure and HLA in healthy donors. Primers: 60 Vbeta forward and 13 Jbeta reverse. Using immunoSEQ multiplex PCR, the repertoire was profiled, and TCRdb retains in-frame clones only, with some absent. The sample consists of 100,000 to 150,000 clones, 75% to 85% of them appearing once. Sequencing was performed on PBMCs. These receptors were taken from a woman aged 45-65 years in good health and CMV-seropositive.

The CDR3 loop reads CASSPRGPGNTEAFF. The DNA of the CDR3 is TGTGCCAGCAGTCCCAGGGGGCCGGGGAACACTGAAGCTTTCTTT. The chain couples TRBV6-5 to TRBJ1-1; 8 bases agree with TRBD1. The CDR3 contains 15 residues. Germline-derived CDR1 and CDR2 are MNHEY and SVGAGI. J was trimmed by 1 base and V by 5 bases; bases with no gene match: 6.

The chain uses TRBV4-1 and TRBJ1-1; 9 bases are shared with TRBD1. Trimming removed 3 bases from V and 4 bases from J; junction bases left unmatched: 6. From germline, CDR1 is MGHRA and CDR2 YSYEKL. The CDR3 has 15 residues. CDR3 DNA sequence: TGCGCCAGCAGCCAGCGCGACAGGGGGGGCACTGAAGCTTTCTTT. Its protein product is CASSQRDRGGTEAFF.

This chain uses TRBV11-2 with TRBJ1-2, with TRBD1 as a possible D gene (6 bases). The CDR3 length is 13 residues. Trimming removed 5 bases from V and 8 bases from J, with 15 bases in between. Germline CDR1 is SGHAT and CDR2 is FQNNGV. The CDR3 DNA reads TGTGCCAGCAGCCCAACAGGGATCCGGGGCTACACCTTC. Its protein product is CASSPTGIRGYTF.

The V and J genes are TRBV9 and TRBJ1-2; D call uncertain. Germline CDR1 reads SGDLS; CDR2 reads YYNGEE. V was clipped by 1 base and J by 1 base, with 5 bases between them. CDR3 length: 13 amino acids. The CDR3 DNA follows: TGTGCCAGCAGCGTATCCAGTAACTATGGCTACACCTTC. Translating gives CASSVSSNYGYTF. The whole variable domain, filled in from reference TRBV9 and TRBJ1-2, reads DSGVTQTPKHLITATGQRVTLRCSPRSGDLSVYWYQQSLDQGLQFLIQYYNGEERAKGNILERFSAQQFPDLHSELNLSSLELGDSALYFCASSVSSNYGYTFGSGTRLTVV.

The rearrangement joins TRBV5-1 to TRBJ1-2; 7 bases are a match to TRBD1. The CDR3 runs 14 residues. CDR1 SGHRS and CDR2 YFSETQ come from the germline V gene. Trimming cost V 4 bases and J 4 bases; bases outside gene matches: 7. The CDR3 region is CASSHRGQLYGYTF. CDR3 in DNA: TGCGCCAGCAGCCACCGGGGACAGCTCTATGGCTACACCTTC.

The V call is TRBV6-6, the J call TRBJ1-1; the match to TRBD1 covers 7 bases. This CDR3 has 13 residues. V trimming: 2 bases; J trimming: 10 bases; junction bases outside the gene matches: 7. The germline V gene has CDR1 MNHNY and CDR2 SVGAGI (reference sequence). The DNA of the CDR3 is TGTGCCAGCAGTTACGGGAACAGGGACAGAGCTTTCTTT. Amino acids: CASSYGNRDRAFF.

This clone was seen a few times. The J gene is TRBJ2-5, the V gene TRBV2, with 7 bases fitting TRBD2. The CDR3 is 13 amino acids. Germline values: CDR1 SNHLY, CDR2 FYNNEI. The V and J ends lost 7 bases and 5 bases, in that order; junction bases with no gene match: 7. The CDR3 sequence is CASTRWGGETQYF. CDR3 sequence (DNA): TGTGCCAGCACCCGGTGGGGGGGTGAGACCCAGTACTTC.

The chain uses TRBV2 and TRBJ2-2; possible D gene TRBD2, 6 bases. Germline CDR1 reads SNHLY; CDR2 reads FYNNEI. Trimming took off 3 bases at V and 4 bases at J, with 12 bases between the two ends. This CDR3 contains 15 residues. In DNA, the CDR3 is TGTGCCAGCAGTGAGGAGGGGCGGACCACCGGGGAGCTGTTTTTT. As protein: CASSEEGRTTGELFF.

As regards this clone: Relative to the germline gene, one junction end is altered; a read error may explain this. The V and J genes are TRBV7-7 and TRBJ2-5, with 8 bases identical to TRBD2. CDR3 length: 14 amino acids. Germline CDR1 and CDR2: SSHAT and FNYEAQ (reference sequence). The CDR3 DNA follows: TGTGCTAGCAGCTTAAGCGGGAGCAGGGAGACCCAGTACTTC. Its translation is CASSLSGSRETQYF.

The gene calls are TRBV2 and TRBJ1-3; D is uncertain. The germline gives CDR1 SNHLY, CDR2 FYNNEI. With 1 base removed from V and 4 bases from J, the gap between germline ends came to 8 bases. The CDR3 totals 14 residues. The CDR3 DNA reads TGTGCCAGCAGTGAAGGGACTCCCGGAAACACCATATATTTT. Its protein is CASSEGTPGNTIYF.

The chain employs TRBV6-6 and TRBJ1-2; D gene uncertain. Germline V gene data show CDR1 as MNHNY and CDR2 as SVGAGI (reference sequence). The CDR3 spans 15 residues. Trimming took off 4 bases at V and 0 bases at J, with 12 bases between the two ends. The CDR3 loop is CASSFQTGTNYGYTF. The CDR3 DNA sequence: TGTGCCAGCAGTTTCCAGACCGGGACTAACTATGGCTACACCTTC.

This rearrangement joins TRBV5-1 to TRBJ1-1; a possible D gene is TRBD1 (6 bases). Germline values: CDR1 SGHRS, CDR2 YFSETQ. This CDR3 spans 14 amino acids. V was shortened by 7 bases and J by 5 bases, with 18 bases between the two germline ends. The CDR3 loop reads CASSAQGLGTEAFF. The CDR3 DNA follows: TGCGCCAGCTCGGCGCAGGGGCTAGGGACTGAAGCTTTCTTT.

The chain joins TRBV30 to TRBJ2-1, with a tentative D call TRBD2 (5 bases). The V gene's germline CDR1 is GTSNPN and CDR2 SVGIG (reference sequence). V was cut by 5 bases and J by 4 bases, with 18 bases left in between. CDR3 size: 15 residues. DNA for the CDR3: TGTGCCTGGGGCTCGGGCGGGTTGCGTTACAATGAGCAGTTCTTC. This gives the protein CAWGSGGLRYNEQFF.

The V call is TRBV28, the J call TRBJ1-2; TRBD1 might be the D (6 bases). V was pared by 5 bases and J by 3 bases, with 16 bases between. CDR1 MDHEN and CDR2 SYDVKM come from the germline V gene. There are 15 residues in the CDR3. This CDR3 reads CASSRSTGNYYGYTF. CDR3 DNA: TGTGCCAGCAGTCGCAGCACAGGGAATTACTATGGCTACACCTTC.

V and J are TRBV5-1 and TRBJ2-7; 9 positions match TRBD2. CDR1 SGHRS and CDR2 YFSETQ come from the germline V gene. Trimming took 5 bases from V and 7 from J; bases not matched to a gene: 10. The CDR3 runs to 14 residues. CDR3 amino acids: CASSYGGTSQEQYF. CDR3 bases: TGCGCCAGCAGTTATGGCGGGACTAGCCAGGAGCAGTACTTC.

The chain is built from TRBV5-1 and TRBJ2-3, with a tentative D call TRBD2 (7 bases). The CDR3 is 16 amino acids. Germline lookup yields CDR1 SGHRS and CDR2 YFSETQ. Trimming removed 5 bases from V and 2 bases from J, with 18 bases in between. The CDR3 nucleotides are TGCGCCAGCAGAGACGGGGGGCCCCTTTACACAGATACGCAGTATTTT. It yields the protein CASRDGGPLYTDTQYF. Filled out from reference TRBV5-1 and TRBJ2-3, the complete variable domain reads KAGVTQTPRYLIKTRGQQVTLSCSPISGHRSVSWYQQTPGQGLQFLFEYFSETQRNKGNFPGRFSGRQFSNSRSEMNVSTLELGDSALYLCASRDGGPLYTDTQYFGPGTRLTVL.

The rearrangement links TRBV6-6 to TRBJ2-7; tentatively, D is TRBD2 (5 bases). From germline, CDR1 is MNHNY and CDR2 SVGAGI (reference sequence). CDR3 length: 15 amino acids. Trimming took 5 bases from V and 2 from J, leaving 16 bases between them. This CDR3 reads CASSDPGRVTYEQYF. As DNA, the CDR3 is TGTGCCAGCAGTGATCCTGGGCGGGTAACCTACGAGCAGTACTTC.

The rearrangement uses TRBV7-2 and TRBJ2-3; weak D call: TRBD2 (5 bases). Germline V gives CDR1 SGHTA, CDR2 FQGNSA. This CDR3 has 14 amino acids. The V gene lost 5 bases and the J gene lost 1 base, with 10 bases spanning the gap. In DNA, the CDR3 is TGTGCCAGCAGCACGCGGACTGGCACAGATACGCAGTATTTT. Translated, it gives CASSTRTGTDTQYF.

In its sample, this clone was seen once. The gene calls are TRBV29-1 and TRBJ2-7; the match to TRBD1 covers 10 bases. V lost 7 bases, J lost 7 bases, and 13 bases stayed unmatched. This CDR3 contains 14 residues. Per germline, CDR1 SQVTM and CDR2 ANQGSEA. The CDR3 sequence: CSAGTDRGIGEQYF. In DNA, the CDR3 is TGCAGCGCTGGAACGGACAGGGGGATAGGGGAGCAGTACTTC.

This clone was counted only a few times. The V and J genes are TRBV7-2 and TRBJ1-1; tentatively, D is TRBD1 (5 bases). Germline V lookup: CDR1 SGHTA, CDR2 FQGNSA. The CDR3 has 15 residues. Trimming took 1 base from V and 6 from J, leaving 15 bases between them. CDR3 DNA: TGTGCCAGCAGCTTAGGGAGGGGACTCAACCCTGAAGCTTTCTTT. It yields the protein CASSLGRGLNPEAFF.

V and J are TRBV6-5 and TRBJ2-7; D might be TRBD1 (5 bases). Trimming stripped 2 bases from V and 1 base from J, with 6 bases between. The length of the CDR3 is 13 residues. Germline loops: CDR1 MNHEY, CDR2 SVGAGI. CDR3 amino acids: CASSYQGSYEQYF. The CDR3 DNA is TGTGCCAGCAGTTACCAGGGTTCCTACGAGCAGTACTTC.

Only a few counts were recorded for this clone. The gene calls are TRBV25-1 and TRBJ1-1; no clear D gene. Deletions cut 2 bases from V and 2 bases from J, with 6 bases between. This CDR3 has 13 residues. From germline, CDR1 is MGHDK and CDR2 SYGVNS. CDR3 nucleotides: TGTGCCAGCAGTGAAAGGAGAAACACTGAAGCTTTCTTT. Amino acids: CASSERRNTEAFF.

In this sample, this clone turned up a few times. The chain's CDR3 is CASGSSPGQGARGYTF. The CDR3 nucleotides are TGTGCTAGTGGTTCCTCACCGGGACAGGGGGCTAGGGGCTACACCTTC. V is TRBV12-5 and J is TRBJ1-2; 12 bases align to TRBD1. Germline V gives CDR1 LGHNT, CDR2 FRNRAP. CDR3 length: 16 residues. Germline trimming cut 4 bases from V and 8 bases from J; bases unmatched to any gene: 11.

The CDR3 region is CAISESAGVVEQYF. CDR3 bases: TGTGCCATCAGTGAGTCAGCGGGAGTAGTTGAGCAGTACTTC. The V and J genes are TRBV10-3 and TRBJ2-7; 8 nucleotides match TRBD2. Per germline, CDR1 ENHRY and CDR2 SYGVKD. The CDR3 covers 14 residues. The junction had 5 bases not matched to a gene; V was cut back by 0 bases and J by 7 bases.

The rearrangement uses TRBV7-6 and TRBJ2-1; 7 bases map to TRBD2. Losses at the gene ends were 4 bases for V and 2 bases for J; bases not matched to a gene: 11. Germline CDR1 SGHVS, CDR2 FNYEAQ. The CDR3 contains 17 residues. The CDR3 region has the DNA TGTGCCAGCAGCTCCTACGCGACTAGCTCCCCCTACAATGAGCAGTTCTTC. As protein: CASSSYATSSPYNEQFF.

The chain couples TRBV7-9 to TRBJ2-3, with a tentative D call TRBD2 (5 bases). The CDR3 is 17 amino acids. Germline V gene data show CDR1 as SEHNR and CDR2 as FQNEAQ (reference sequence). V lost 7 bases and J 2 bases, leaving 22 bases between the germline ends. The CDR3 spells CASNPREPILHTDTQYF. Written as DNA, the CDR3 is TGTGCCAGCAACCCCCGGGAACCGATTCTACACACAGATACGCAGTATTTT.

V gene TRBV18 combines with J gene TRBJ2-5; no reliable D call. Germline V gene data show CDR1 as KGHSH and CDR2 as LQKENI. The CDR3 is 13 residues long. Trimming removed 5 bases from V and 2 bases from J, with 9 bases in between. CDR3 in DNA: TGTGCCAGCTCAGACGCCGGGCAAGAGACCCAGTACTTC. This encodes CASSDAGQETQYF.

This chain uses TRBV2 with TRBJ1-2, with D perhaps TRBD1 (5 bases). This CDR3 is 14 amino acids long. In germline, CDR1 is SNHLY, CDR2 FYNNEI. Trimming took 1 base from V and 8 from J, leaving 14 bases between them. The CDR3 coding sequence is TGTGCCAGCAGTGAAGGGCAGGGCATGGGAGGCTACACCTTC. Residues: CASSEGQGMGGYTF.

This rearrangement joins TRBV19 to TRBJ2-7; 8 bases map to TRBD1. The CDR3 sequence is 15 residues long. The J segment lost 0 bases and the V segment lost 5 bases, leaving 6 bases of the junction unmatched. The V gene's germline CDR1 is LNHDA and CDR2 SQIVND (reference sequence). The CDR3 sequence is CASSDRQGPSYEQYF. The DNA for the CDR3 is TGTGCCAGTAGTGACCGACAGGGGCCCTCCTACGAGCAGTACTTC.

This clone was seen a few times. The chain uses TRBV13 and TRBJ2-3, with a weak D call TRBD2 (7 bases). The V and J ends lost 5 bases and 2 bases respectively, with 17 bases between them. The CDR3 runs 16 residues. The germline V gene has CDR1 PRHDT and CDR2 FYEKMQ (reference sequence). CDR3 sequence: CASSPSAGANTDTQYF. The CDR3 nucleotides are TGTGCCAGCAGCCCAAGCGCGGGGGCCAACACAGATACGCAGTATTTT. Supplemented by reference TRBV13 and TRBJ2-3, the full variable domain reads AAGVIQSPRHLIKEKRETATLKCYPIPRHDTVYWYQQGPGQDPQFLISFYEKMQSDKGSIPDRFSAQQFSDYHSELNMSSLELGDSALYFCASSPSAGANTDTQYFGPGTRLTVL.

V is TRBV9 and J is TRBJ1-6; maybe TRBD1 (6 bases). V was pared by 0 bases and J by 3 bases, with 13 bases between. CDR3 length: 17 amino acids. Germline CDR1 SGDLS, CDR2 YYNGEE. The CDR3 bases are TGTGCCAGCAGCGTAGACTACGAGACAGGCTATAATTCACCCCTCCACTTT. This translates into CASSVDYETGYNSPLHF. Full variable domain (rest looked up from reference TRBV9 and TRBJ1-6): DSGVTQTPKHLITATGQRVTLRCSPRSGDLSVYWYQQSLDQGLQFLIQYYNGEERAKGNILERFSAQQFPDLHSELNLSSLELGDSALYFCASSVDYETGYNSPLHFGNGTRLTVT.

This sequence joins TRBV18 and TRBJ1-4; TRBD1 might be the D (5 bases). The germline gives CDR1 KGHSH, CDR2 LQKENI. CDR3 length equals 17 residues. Trimming left V 2 bases short and J 0 bases short, with 13 bases between. CDR3 protein: CASSPGAQVATNEKLFF. For the CDR3, the DNA is TGTGCCAGCTCACCAGGGGCACAAGTTGCAACTAATGAAAAACTGTTTTTT.